This T cell receptor beta chain was sequenced during a study of regulatory T cells in long-lasting Graves disease. V was clipped by 4 bases and J by 0 bases, with 16 bases between them. There are 17 residues in the CDR3. Germline CDR1 reads MNHEY; CDR2 reads SVGAGI. The time point here: persistent/refractory GD, antithyroid drugs over 5 years with positive TRAb. After RNA was extracted from PBMCs, the TCR library was made from it. This clonotype was found a few times. Arm-PCR of CDR3 regions and iRepertoire HTBI primers were the basis on which TCR beta libraries were built. TCRdb re-called the multiplex PCR reads through MiXCR, storing one row per CDR3 protein. The sample consists of hundreds of thousands of distinct CDR3 sequences, around 32% of them appearing once.

J is TRBJ1-5 and V is TRBV6-5; no clear D gene. The clonotype comes from a female donor with Graves disease. The specimen comprised peripheral blood mononuclear cells (PBMCs), sampled when the disease was refractory, from a patient treated with antithyroid drugs. The CDR3 coding sequence is TGTGCCAGCAGTTCGCTGGGCATGGGTGATAGCAATCAGCCCCAGCATTTT. It specifies CASSSLGMGDSNQPQHF.